This T cell receptor beta chain came from a study of T cells after yellow fever vaccination. Study summary: SMART-Seq v4 Ultra Low Input prepared libraries from low-cell fractions.

MiXCR, applied by TCRdb to the 5' RACE reads, yields one record per CDR3 protein. Of under 600,000 distinct CDR3 sequences in the sample, approximately 13% were seen once. The CDR3 has 14 amino acids. V was cut by 1 base and J by 6 bases, with 13 bases left in between. The germline V gene encodes CDR1 SEHNR and CDR2 FQNEAQ (reference sequence). The sequencing here drew on PBMCs, taken on the day of the yellow fever booster vaccination. The rearrangement joins TRBV7-9 to TRBJ2-7; D might be TRBD2 (6 bases). The TCR was taken from a man aged 30 to 45 who received the YFV17D yellow fever vaccine. CDR3 protein: CASSLGSAGSEQYF. The CDR3 coding sequence is TGTGCCAGCAGCTTAGGAAGTGCGGGAAGCGAGCAGTACTTC.